Following are 5 T cell receptor beta chains from one sample sequenced in a study of CD8 T cells in ankylosing spondylitis. TCRdb used MiXCR to reprocess the 5' RACE reads, holding one entry per CDR3 protein. The profile shows 40,000 or so distinct CDR3 sequences, approximately 2.6% of them singletons. Sequenced sample: blood, either unsorted or a sorted T cell fraction (not recorded which). These receptors were collected from a male donor with ankylosing spondylitis or in good health (not recorded which).

This clonotype was seen many times. J is TRBJ2-3 and V is TRBV9, with a tentative D call TRBD2 (5 bases). Germline-derived CDR1 and CDR2 are SGDLS and YYNGEE. The V end lost 6 bases, the J end lost 0 bases, and 11 bases lay between the germline ends. This CDR3 has 14 amino acids. Here the CDR3 reads CASTMGGSTDTQYF. The CDR3, as DNA: TGTGCCAGCACCATGGGCGGGAGCACAGATACGCAGTATTTT.

Ten or more counts support this clonotype. The chain recombines TRBV9 with TRBJ2-2; 9 bases line up with TRBD2. The germline CDR1 and CDR2 sequences are SGDLS and YYNGEE. J gave up 1 base and V 3 bases, and 4 bases lay outside the gene matches. This CDR3 spans 16 amino acids. CDR3 residues: CASSGLAGMNTGELFF. CDR3 DNA: TGTGCCAGCAGCGGCCTAGCGGGGATGAACACCGGGGAGCTGTTTTTT.

This clonotype occurred many times. This chain uses TRBV9 with TRBJ2-7; 12 bases map to TRBD2. After removal of 2 bases from V and 0 bases from J, the junction contained 6 bases not matched to a gene. Germline loops: CDR1 SGDLS, CDR2 YYNGEE. This CDR3 spans 17 amino acids. This CDR3 reads CASSVGLAGKSSYEQYF. The CDR3 nucleotides read TGTGCCAGCAGCGTGGGACTAGCGGGTAAGAGCTCCTACGAGCAGTACTTC. The whole variable domain, remainder taken from reference TRBV9 and TRBJ2-7, is DSGVTQTPKHLITATGQRVTLRCSPRSGDLSVYWYQQSLDQGLQFLIQYYNGEERAKGNILERFSAQQFPDLHSELNLSSLELGDSALYFCASSVGLAGKSSYEQYFGPGTRLTVT.

This clonotype was counted at least ten times. The chain employs TRBV9 and TRBJ2-6; TRBD1 agrees at 7 bases. The germline V gene encodes CDR1 SGDLS and CDR2 YYNGEE. With 5 bases clipped from V and 11 bases from J, the junction kept 10 bases outside the gene matches. This CDR3 is built from 14 residues. The CDR3 here is CASREAGGADVLTF. The CDR3, as DNA: TGTGCCAGCAGGGAAGCAGGGGGTGCCGACGTCCTGACTTTC.

This clonotype has at least ten counts. V usage is TRBV9 and J usage is TRBJ2-2, with TRBD2 as a possible D gene (6 bases). The CDR3 is made up of 15 amino acids. Trimming took 0 bases from V and 4 from J, leaving 10 bases between them. In germline, CDR1 is SGDLS, CDR2 YYNGEE. In DNA, the CDR3 is TGTGCCAGCAGCGTAGACGGGAGAGGCACCGGGGAGCTGTTTTTT. This sequence encodes CASSVDGRGTGELFF.